This passage covers 32 T cell receptor beta chains from one sample sequenced in a study of cytomegalovirus exposure and HLA in healthy donors. The study ran its PCR with 60 Vbeta and 13 Jbeta primers. Some clones are missing from TCRdb's copy, which holds only in-frame ones; the method was immunoSEQ multiplex PCR. The sample carries about 160,000 clones, roughly 78% recorded once. Sequenced material: PBMCs. The source of these receptors is a woman in her 40s in good health and CMV-seronegative.

The chain links TRBV27 to TRBJ1-5; 7 bases line up with TRBD1. V was pared by 3 bases and J by 7 bases, with 6 bases of the junction left unmatched. CDR3 length: 14 residues. Germline V gene data show CDR1 as MNHEY and CDR2 as SMNVEV (reference sequence). The CDR3 here is CASSFQGGGQPQHF. CDR3 DNA: TGTGCCAGCAGTTTCCAGGGGGGCGGGCAGCCCCAGCATTTT.

V gene TRBV5-1 combines with J gene TRBJ2-3, with D perhaps TRBD2 (5 bases). V shed 1 base and J shed 10 bases, with 10 bases lying between them. The germline V gene encodes CDR1 SGHRS and CDR2 YFSETQ. CDR3 size: 12 residues. The DNA for the CDR3 is TGCGCCAGCAGCTTGAACCGGGGAGCGCAGTATTTT. This codes for CASSLNRGAQYF.

The rearrangement links TRBV7-2 to TRBJ2-1, with 10 nucleotides matching TRBD2. V trimming: 0 bases; J trimming: 8 bases; junction bases outside the gene matches: 4. This CDR3 spans 15 amino acids. Per germline, CDR1 SGHTA and CDR2 FQGNSA. CDR3 in amino acids: CASSLAASGGHEQFF. Written as DNA, the CDR3 is TGTGCCAGCAGCTTAGCGGCTAGCGGGGGCCATGAGCAGTTCTTC.

This chain connects TRBV5-1 to TRBJ2-7; TRBD2 matches at 11 bases. CDR3 length: 16 residues. CDR1 is SGHRS, CDR2 YFSETQ, per germline. V dropped 1 base and J dropped 1; count of bases not matched to a gene: 4. Written as DNA, the CDR3 is TGCGCCAGCAGCTTGCCTCTAGCGGGGGGTTCCTACGAGCAGTACTTC. Its protein is CASSLPLAGGSYEQYF.

V usage is TRBV7-3 and J usage is TRBJ2-2, with 10 bases identical to TRBD2. CDR3 length: 16 residues. Losses at the gene ends were 3 bases for V and 2 bases for J; bases not matched to a gene: 3. Looked up from germline, CDR1 is SGHTA and CDR2 is FQGTGA. CDR3 sequence: CASSFSGGPNTGELFF. CDR3 in DNA: TGTGCCAGCAGCTTTAGCGGGGGGCCAAACACCGGGGAGCTGTTTTTT.

The V gene is TRBV2, the J gene TRBJ1-5, with TRBD1 as a possible D gene (5 bases). V lost 6 bases and J lost 4, with 13 bases in between. Germline V gene sequence: CDR1 SNHLY, CDR2 FYNNEI. The CDR3 runs to 14 residues. This CDR3 reads CASRDTVGNQPQHF. The CDR3 bases are TGTGCCAGCAGGGACACGGTGGGGAATCAGCCCCAGCATTTT.

This clone appeared once. The V and J genes are TRBV15 and TRBJ2-1, with D possibly matching TRBD1 (5 bases). V was pared by 4 bases and J by 7 bases, with 17 bases between. The CDR3 sequence is 15 residues long. Germline V gene lookup returns CDR1 LNHNV and CDR2 YYDKDF (reference sequence). This CDR3 is CATSTRRTDTNEQFF. CDR3 sequence (DNA): TGTGCCACCAGCACGCGTAGAACGGACACGAATGAGCAGTTCTTC.

The CDR3 spells CASSSQGPEQYF. The CDR3, as DNA: TGTGCCAGCAGTAGTCAGGGGCCAGAGCAGTACTTC. The chain uses TRBV28 and TRBJ2-7, with a tentative D call TRBD1 (6 bases). The CDR3 loop spans 12 amino acids. The V end lost 5 bases, the J end lost 7 bases, and 12 bases lay between the germline ends. Germline CDR1 and CDR2: MDHEN and SYDVKM. The full variable domain, in which reference TRBV28 and TRBJ2-7 provide the parts outside the CDR3, is DVKVTQSSRYLVKRTGEKVFLECVQDMDHENMFWYRQDPGLGLRLIYFSYDVKMKEKGDIPEGYSVSREKKERFSLILESASTNQTSMYLCASSSQGPEQYFGPGTRLTVT.

The rearrangement links TRBV11-2 to TRBJ2-2; no clear D. V gave up 0 bases and J gave up 1 base, with 6 bases separating them. Germline CDR1 reads SGHAT; CDR2 reads FQNNGV. The CDR3 covers 15 residues. The CDR3 DNA reads TGTGCCAGCAGCTTAGACCCAGGGAACACCGGGGAGCTGTTTTTT. This encodes CASSLDPGNTGELFF.

A few counts support this clone. This rearrangement joins TRBV6-1 to TRBJ2-1, with 8 bases matching TRBD1. Unmatched junction bases numbered 6, after V lost 6 bases and J lost 2 bases. Germline V gene lookup returns CDR1 MNHNS and CDR2 SASEGT. This CDR3 comprises 15 residues. The CDR3 nucleotides read TGTGCCAGCAGGCCCAGGGGGCCACCCTACAATGAGCAGTTCTTC. Translated: CASRPRGPPYNEQFF.

This clone was seen a single time. The rearrangement links TRBV7-2 to TRBJ1-3; D remains ambiguous. The CDR3 is made up of 11 amino acids. Germline lookup yields CDR1 SGHTA and CDR2 FQGNSA. V was shortened by 3 bases and J by 6 bases, with 3 bases between the two germline ends. CDR3 amino acids: CASSFLNTIYF. The CDR3 coding sequence is TGTGCCAGCAGCTTCCTAAACACCATATATTTT. The full variable domain, completed using reference TRBV7-2 and TRBJ1-3, is GAGVSQSPSNKVTEKGKDVELRCDPISGHTALYWYRQSLGQGLEFLIYFQGNSAPDKSGLPSDRFSAERTGGSVSTLTIQRTQQEDSAVYLCASSFLNTIYFGEGSWLTVV.

CDR3 DNA: TGTGCCAGCAGCTTATTAGCCGGCGGGGACGCTTTCTTT. Protein product: CASSLLAGGDAFF. The rearrangement links TRBV7-9 to TRBJ1-1, with D maybe TRBD1 (5 bases). The CDR3 has 13 residues. V was pared by 2 bases and J by 11 bases, with 15 bases between. The germline CDR1 and CDR2 sequences are SEHNR and FQNEAQ (reference sequence).

The rearrangement uses TRBV5-1 and TRBJ1-1; D remains ambiguous. Per germline, CDR1 SGHRS and CDR2 YFSETQ. Trimming removed 0 bases at V and 4 bases at J, with 7 bases between. The CDR3 runs to 13 residues. The CDR3 protein is CASSLGVSTEAFF. The DNA for the CDR3 is TGCGCCAGCAGCTTGGGAGTAAGCACTGAAGCTTTCTTT. Using reference TRBV5-1 and TRBJ1-1 for the parts outside the CDR3, the full variable domain is KAGVTQTPRYLIKTRGQQVTLSCSPISGHRSVSWYQQTPGQGLQFLFEYFSETQRNKGNFPGRFSGRQFSNSRSEMNVSTLELGDSALYLCASSLGVSTEAFFGQGTRLTVV.

J is TRBJ2-1 and V is TRBV4-1; a weak D match, TRBD2 (7 bases). Germline V gives CDR1 MGHRA, CDR2 YSYEKL. Trimming pared 1 base from V and 3 bases from J, leaving 16 bases between. The CDR3 contains 17 residues. CDR3 in DNA: TGCGCCAGCAGCCAAGTAGGTTCGGGGGGCCGCTACAATGAGCAGTTCTTC. Amino acid sequence: CASSQVGSGGRYNEQFF.

This clone was counted once. Other DNA sequences of this sample code for an identical CDR3. The chain couples TRBV13 to TRBJ1-2; D gene unclear. The germline V and J ends were trimmed by 1 base and 0 bases, with 3 bases remaining between them. Germline assignment: CDR1 PRHDT and CDR2 FYEKMQ (reference sequence). The CDR3 loop spans 13 amino acids. In DNA, the CDR3 is TGTGCCAGCAGCTTAGTCGCTAACTATGGCTACACCTTC. Its protein is CASSLVANYGYTF.

The chain joins TRBV15 to TRBJ2-7; the match to TRBD1 covers 7 bases. The CDR3 extends over 15 amino acids. Trimming removed 0 bases from V and 5 bases from J; junction bases left unmatched: 7. Germline CDR1 and CDR2: LNHNV and YYDKDF (reference sequence). As DNA, the CDR3 is TGTGCCACCAGCAGAGATGCGCAGGGGGTCAACGAGCAGTACTTC. Its protein product is CATSRDAQGVNEQYF. Together with reference TRBV15 and TRBJ2-7, the CDR3 gives the full variable domain: DAMVIQNPRYQVTQFGKPVTLSCSQTLNHNVMYWYQQKSSQAPKLLFHYYDKDFNNEADTPDNFQSRRPNTSFCFLDIRSPGLGDTAMYLCATSRDAQGVNEQYFGPGTRLTVT.

This clone has a single count. The genes are TRBV6-4 and TRBJ2-2; D gene uncertain. Trimming cost V 4 bases and J 4 bases, with 7 bases left between them. Germline lookup yields CDR1 MRHNA and CDR2 SNTAGT. The CDR3 loop spans 13 amino acids. The CDR3 protein is CASSGESTGELFF. In DNA, the CDR3 is TGTGCCAGCAGTGGAGAGTCCACCGGGGAGCTGTTTTTT.

The chain couples TRBV4-1 to TRBJ2-2, with D hard to call. CDR3 length: 16 amino acids. Trimming took 3 bases from V and 2 from J, leaving 13 bases between them. The germline CDR1 and CDR2 sequences are MGHRA and YSYEKL. CDR3 in amino acids: CASSQLYSKNTGELFF. CDR3 nucleotides: TGCGCCAGCAGCCAGCTTTACAGCAAAAACACCGGGGAGCTGTTTTTT.

This sequence joins TRBV5-4 and TRBJ2-5, with a weak D call TRBD1 (6 bases). Trimming shortened V by 4 bases and J by 4 bases, and 11 bases separated the two germline ends. This CDR3 is 13 amino acids long. Germline CDR1 is SGHNT and CDR2 is YYREEE (reference sequence). The CDR3 region is CASSTRGIETQYF. In DNA form, the CDR3 reads TGTGCCAGCAGCACCAGGGGAATAGAGACCCAGTACTTC.

The chain uses TRBV5-6 and TRBJ1-2, with 7 bases identical to TRBD1. CDR3 length: 15 amino acids. Germline trimming cut 2 bases from V and 4 bases from J; bases unmatched to any gene: 8. The germline CDR1 and CDR2 sequences are SGHDT and YYEEEE. CDR3 amino acids: CASSFRDSRFYGYTF. Written as DNA, the CDR3 is TGTGCCAGCAGCTTCCGGGACAGCCGCTTCTATGGCTACACCTTC.

The CDR3 DNA is TGTGCCAGCAGCCCTCGTTTACTAGCGGGCGTATCCGGGGAGCTGTTTTTT. It yields the protein CASSPRLLAGVSGELFF. The chain uses TRBV14 and TRBJ2-2, with 9 bases aligning to TRBD2. The CDR3 runs 17 residues. J was trimmed by 6 bases and V by 4 bases; bases with no gene match: 12. CDR1 SGHDN and CDR2 FVKESK come from the germline V gene.

This chain joins TRBV4-1 and TRBJ2-1; D possibly corresponds to TRBD1 (7 bases). The CDR3 length is 17 residues. Trimming took off 1 base at V and 0 bases at J, with 13 bases between the two ends. Per germline, CDR1 MGHRA and CDR2 YSYEKL. The CDR3 protein is CASSQGGTASSYNEQFF. The CDR3 DNA is TGCGCCAGCAGCCAAGGCGGGACAGCAAGCTCCTACAATGAGCAGTTCTTC.

This clone has just one count. The chain recombines TRBV4-2 with TRBJ2-7, with 10 bases matching TRBD2. The CDR3 length is 18 residues. From germline, CDR1 is LGHNA and CDR2 YNFKEQ. V trimming: 0 bases; J trimming: 1 base; junction bases outside the gene matches: 9. The CDR3, as DNA: TGTGCCAGCAGCCAAGATCCCAGCGGGGGGGTTAGATCCTACGAGCAGTACTTC. Translating gives CASSQDPSGGVRSYEQYF.

The rearrangement joins TRBV12-5 to TRBJ1-3, with 8 bases identical to TRBD1. CDR1 and CDR2 (germline): LGHNT, FRNRAP. This CDR3 has 15 amino acids. J was trimmed by 4 bases and V by 1 base; bases with no gene match: 3. CDR3 bases: TGTGCTAGTGGTTTGGGGACAGGGAGAGGAAACACCATATATTTT. This codes for CASGLGTGRGNTIYF.

This chain joins TRBV14 and TRBJ1-1; TRBD1 matches 7 bases. The CDR3 is 15 amino acids. The ends lost 3 bases at V and 2 bases at J; junction bases unmatched: 6. Germline V gene data show CDR1 as SGHDN and CDR2 as FVKESK. CDR3 protein: CASSQLTGPNTEAFF. CDR3 bases: TGTGCCAGCAGCCAGCTGACAGGGCCAAACACTGAAGCTTTCTTT.

This chain uses TRBV29-1 with TRBJ2-5; the D gene is possibly TRBD1 (5 bases). The CDR3 consists of 17 residues. V was shortened by 5 bases and J by 0 bases, with 22 bases between the two germline ends. The germline V gene encodes CDR1 SQVTM and CDR2 ANQGSEA. The DNA of the CDR3 is TGCAGCGTTACGGGCAGTTTAGGGGAATGGAACCAAGAGACCCAGTACTTC. Translating gives CSVTGSLGEWNQETQYF.

The chain is built from TRBV7-7 and TRBJ2-3; TRBD1 matches 11 bases. V shed 2 bases and J 6 bases; nucleotides not matched to a gene: 4. CDR3 length equals 15 residues. Germline lookup yields CDR1 SSHAT and CDR2 FNYEAQ (reference sequence). CDR3 region: CASSLRTGGMDTQYF. The CDR3 region has the DNA TGTGCCAGCAGCTTAAGGACAGGGGGCATGGATACGCAGTATTTT. The variable domain in full, completed from reference TRBV7-7 and TRBJ2-3, reads GAGVSQSPRYKVTKRGQDVTLRCDPISSHATLYWYQQALGQGPEFLTYFNYEAQPDKSGLPSDRFSAERPEGSISTLTIQRTEQRDSAMYRCASSLRTGGMDTQYFGPGTRLTVL.

This clone was observed a few times. The chain couples TRBV4-1 to TRBJ1-1, with D unresolved. The V end was cut by 4 bases, the J end by 1 base, with 10 bases between. Germline-derived CDR1 and CDR2 are MGHRA and YSYEKL. This CDR3 is 14 amino acids long. The CDR3 DNA is TGCGCCAGCAGCCCATCCCCAGGGAACACTGAAGCTTTCTTT. This sequence encodes CASSPSPGNTEAFF.

This clone was seen more than once but under ten times. This chain connects TRBV4-1 to TRBJ1-2; D is uncertain. The CDR3 loop spans 14 amino acids. V lost 1 base, J lost 4 bases, and 10 bases lay in between. Per the germline V gene, CDR1 is MGHRA and CDR2 is YSYEKL. CDR3 in DNA: TGCGCCAGCAGCCAAGGACAACACCCCTATGGCTACACCTTC. Protein: CASSQGQHPYGYTF.

This clone has a handful of counts. The rearrangement links TRBV6-1 to TRBJ1-5, with D possibly being TRBD1 (6 bases). This CDR3 region has 14 residues. Looked up from germline, CDR1 is MNHNS and CDR2 is SASEGT. V was clipped by 3 bases and J by 1 base, with 7 bases between them. CDR3 region: CASSDTGSNQPQHF. The CDR3 nucleotides read TGTGCCAGCAGTGACACAGGGAGCAATCAGCCCCAGCATTTT.

In its sample, this clone was seen a few times. V gene TRBV2 combines with J gene TRBJ1-3; D is undetermined. Germline CDR1 SNHLY, CDR2 FYNNEI. The V and J ends lost 5 bases and 6 bases respectively, with 8 bases between them. There are 12 residues in the CDR3. In nucleotides, the CDR3 is TGTGCCAGCAGTTCCTTAAAAAACACCATATATTTT. This encodes CASSSLKNTIYF.

The chain combines TRBV6-5 with TRBJ2-1; possible D gene TRBD2, 6 bases. V was cut by 3 bases and J by 8 bases, with 11 bases left in between. The V gene's germline CDR1 is MNHEY and CDR2 SVGAGI. This CDR3 region has 13 residues. The CDR3 coding sequence is TGTGCCAGCAGTTATGGAGGGTTCGATGAGCAGTTCTTC. Residues: CASSYGGFDEQFF.